This entry is about one TCR beta chain. This sample was taken from a study of cytotoxic CD8 clonotypes in ibrutinib-treated CLL. Some clones are missing from TCRdb's copy, which holds only in-frame ones; the method was immunoSEQ multiplex PCR. The repertoire consists of 150,000 to 200,000 clones, with roughly 77% occurring once and the leading ten covering 2% to 2.5%. Trimming left V 6 bases short and J 3 bases short, with 14 bases between. The germline V gene has CDR1 SQVTM and CDR2 ANQGSEA. CDR3 size: 13 residues. This sequence originates from a human donor with chronic lymphocytic leukemia. Specimen: PBMCs, collected after 12 months of ibrutinib treatment. The rearrangement joins TRBV29-1 to TRBJ1-2; D is uncertain. Written as DNA, the CDR3 is TGCAGCGTCGCCTCAGATAGGTACTATGGCTACACCTTC. It specifies CSVASDRYYGYTF.